The 26 T cell receptor beta chains below were found in one sample sequenced in a study of blood T cell repertoires in COVID-19. Generated by immunoSEQ multiplex PCR, the TCRdb table keeps only in-frame clones and is missing some. This table has 130,000 or so clones, about 86% appearing once. Sequenced: peripheral blood. The receptors here all came from a woman aged 60-75 years with acute or convalescent COVID-19.

The sample holds one count of this clone. The chain employs TRBV10-3 and TRBJ2-5; tentatively, D is TRBD2 (5 bases). Trimming took 3 bases from V and 5 from J, leaving 13 bases between them. Per the germline V gene, CDR1 is ENHRY and CDR2 is SYGVKD. This CDR3 contains 14 residues. In nucleotides, the CDR3 is TGTGCCATCAGTGAATCGGCCGGGGTTGAGACCCAGTACTTC. This sequence encodes CAISESAGVETQYF.

V usage is TRBV14 and J usage is TRBJ1-2, with D perhaps matching TRBD1 (5 bases). V gave up 1 base and J gave up 4 bases, with 13 bases separating them. The germline CDR1 and CDR2 sequences are SGHDN and FVKESK. The CDR3 is made up of 15 amino acids. The CDR3 DNA follows: TGTGCCAGCAGCCAAGCCGTGGGGCCGGGCTATGGCTACACCTTC. Translating gives CASSQAVGPGYGYTF.

The chain has TRBV30 and TRBJ2-2, with 11 bases matching TRBD2. CDR3 length equals 16 residues. Germline values: CDR1 GTSNPN, CDR2 SVGIG (reference sequence). V shed 2 bases and J 7 bases; nucleotides not matched to a gene: 9. The CDR3 is CAWSPSSGGSLGELFF. CDR3 nucleotides: TGTGCCTGGAGTCCATCTAGCGGGGGGTCCCTCGGGGAGCTGTTTTTT.

This rearrangement joins TRBV7-6 to TRBJ1-2, with unresolved D. The germline gives CDR1 SGHVS, CDR2 FNYEAQ. V lost 5 bases and J 5 bases, leaving 9 bases between the germline ends. The CDR3 consists of 12 residues. The CDR3 DNA sequence: TGTGCCAGCAGCGCCAACAGTTATGGCTACACCTTC. Residues: CASSANSYGYTF. Using reference TRBV7-6 and TRBJ1-2 for the parts outside the CDR3, the full variable domain is GAGVSQSPRYKVTKRGQDVALRCDPISGHVSLYWYRQALGQGPEFLTYFNYEAQQDKSGLPNDRFSAERPEGSISTLTIQRTEQRDSAMYRCASSANSYGYTFGSGTRLTVV.

The V call is TRBV19, the J call TRBJ2-6; 8 bases line up with TRBD1. The CDR3 has 17 amino acids. V shed 3 bases, J shed 2 bases, and the junction held 6 bases outside the gene matches. Germline V gene sequence: CDR1 LNHDA, CDR2 SQIVND (reference sequence). This CDR3 reads CASSIRTGLPGANVLTF. CDR3 in DNA: TGTGCCAGTAGTATTCGGACAGGGCTTCCTGGGGCCAACGTCCTGACTTTC.

The genes are TRBV7-2 and TRBJ2-5; D might be TRBD2 (5 bases). V lost 1 base to trimming and J lost 5 bases, with 8 bases between them. Germline V gives CDR1 SGHTA, CDR2 FQGNSA. The CDR3 contains 13 residues. The chain's CDR3 is CASSLGWRETQYF. Here the CDR3 DNA reads TGTGCCAGCAGCTTAGGGTGGAGGGAGACCCAGTACTTC.

This chain joins TRBV24-1 and TRBJ2-3; 11 positions agree with TRBD2. V lost 4 bases and J lost 0; bases outside the gene matches: 17. The V gene's germline CDR1 is KGHDR and CDR2 SFDVKD. This CDR3 region has 21 residues. CDR3 region: CATSDSYPLAGGSPSTDTQYF. The CDR3 nucleotides are TGTGCCACCAGTGACTCCTATCCTCTAGCGGGGGGCTCTCCTAGCACAGATACGCAGTATTTT.

CDR3 nucleotide sequence: TGTGCCAGCAGCCGGACGGCGGGAGGGAACACCGGGGAGCTGTTTTTT. Its translation is CASSRTAGGNTGELFF. V usage is TRBV14 and J usage is TRBJ2-2; TRBD2 matches 8 bases. The length of the CDR3 is 16 residues. CDR1 is SGHDN, CDR2 FVKESK, per germline. V was clipped by 4 bases and J by 1 base; unmatched bases: 5.

The chain joins TRBV2 to TRBJ1-1; 7 bases line up with TRBD1. J was trimmed by 0 bases and V by 6 bases; bases with no gene match: 7. The germline gives CDR1 SNHLY, CDR2 FYNNEI. The CDR3 is 15 residues long. The CDR3 region has the DNA TGTGCCAGCAGGGTAGCGGGACAGCTGAACACTGAAGCTTTCTTT. This codes for CASRVAGQLNTEAFF.

This chain uses TRBV18 with TRBJ2-3; TRBD2 aligns across 7 bases. CDR3 size: 16 residues. CDR1 is KGHSH and CDR2 is LQKENI in the germline V gene. J was trimmed by 3 bases and V by 0 bases; bases with no gene match: 6. CDR3 sequence reads: CASSPPAWGGTDTQYF. DNA of the CDR3: TGTGCCAGCTCACCACCGGCATGGGGGGGAACAGATACGCAGTATTTT.

V and J are TRBV11-3 and TRBJ1-6; the D gene is possibly TRBD1 (6 bases). Germline V lookup: CDR1 SGHNT, CDR2 YENEEA. V was pared by 5 bases and J by 10 bases, with 15 bases between. This CDR3 spans 14 amino acids. CDR3 coding DNA: TGTGCCAGCAGCCCGCAGGGGCTTCTATCACCCCTCCACTTT. Translating it yields CASSPQGLLSPLHF. Drawing the rest from reference TRBV11-3 and TRBJ1-6, the complete variable domain is EAGVVQSPRYKIIEKKQPVAFWCNPISGHNTLYWYLQNLGQGPELLIRYENEEAVDDSQLPKDRFSAERLKGVDSTLKIQPAELGDSAVYLCASSPQGLLSPLHFGNGTRLTVT.

This clone was recorded a few times. The rearrangement uses TRBV29-1 and TRBJ2-7; D not resolved. The germline V and J ends were trimmed by 4 bases and 5 bases, with 9 bases remaining between them. CDR3 size: 11 residues. Looked up from germline, CDR1 is SQVTM and CDR2 is ANQGSEA. The CDR3 nucleotides are TGCAGCGTTGGGTGGGCCCACGAGCAGTACTTC. Encoded protein: CSVGWAHEQYF.

V usage is TRBV5-4 and J usage is TRBJ1-1; 7 bases fit TRBD1. This CDR3 is built from 15 residues. Germline V gene sequence: CDR1 SGHNT, CDR2 YYREEE (reference sequence). The V segment lost 3 bases and the J segment 1 base; nucleotides outside the gene matches: 6. CDR3 nucleotide sequence: TGTGCCAGCAGCTCACGGGACAGTGCGAACACTGAAGCTTTCTTT. Protein product: CASSSRDSANTEAFF.

This clone was counted at least ten times. This chain connects TRBV28 to TRBJ2-7; TRBD1 matches at 10 bases. Germline-derived CDR1 and CDR2 are MDHEN and SYDVKM. Unmatched junction bases numbered 5, after V lost 0 bases and J lost 3 bases. The CDR3 spans 16 residues. The CDR3 DNA reads as TGTGCCAGCAGTTTATGGACAGGGGGCACACTCTACGAGCAGTACTTC. It yields the protein CASSLWTGGTLYEQYF.

The CDR3 coding sequence is TGTGCCAGCAGTTTAAAATTGATCCTTGGCGGGACAGGCGCCTACGAGCAGTACTTC. Protein: CASSLKLILGGTGAYEQYF. The chain uses TRBV27 and TRBJ2-7; TRBD1 matches at 8 bases. J lost 2 bases, V lost 2 bases, and 17 bases had no gene match. The germline CDR1 and CDR2 sequences are MNHEY and SMNVEV (reference sequence). The CDR3 totals 19 residues.

This clone appeared a single time. V and J are TRBV24-1 and TRBJ2-3; a weak D match, TRBD1 (6 bases). Trimming removed 0 bases from V and 2 bases from J, with 17 bases in between. The CDR3 contains 18 residues. CDR1 is KGHDR and CDR2 is SFDVKD in the germline V gene. The CDR3 DNA reads as TGTGCCACCAGTGATTTGTTGGGCAGGGGCCGGCCCACAGATACGCAGTATTTT. This sequence encodes CATSDLLGRGRPTDTQYF.

This clone was found once. V and J are TRBV6-1 and TRBJ1-6; tentative D call: TRBD1 (5 bases). Germline assignment: CDR1 MNHNS and CDR2 SASEGT. The CDR3 runs 14 residues. The germline V and J ends were trimmed by 1 base and 9 bases, with 10 bases remaining between them. This CDR3 reads CASSEGRRGSPLHF. The CDR3 region has the DNA TGTGCCAGCAGTGAAGGACGTAGGGGTTCACCCCTCCACTTT.

This CDR3 reads CASSLGTSGTQETQYF. CDR3 sequence (DNA): TGCGCCAGCAGCTTAGGGACTAGCGGTACCCAAGAGACCCAGTACTTC. The J gene is TRBJ2-5, the V gene TRBV5-1; 11 nucleotides align to TRBD2. Trimming at V came to 2 bases and at J to 1 base, leaving 4 bases not matched to a gene. CDR1 is SGHRS and CDR2 is YFSETQ in the germline V gene. This CDR3 has 16 amino acids.

This sequence joins TRBV19 and TRBJ2-3, with 13 bases lining up with TRBD2. This CDR3 contains 21 residues. Per germline, CDR1 LNHDA and CDR2 SQIVND (reference sequence). Trimming at V came to 8 bases and at J to 8 bases, leaving 28 bases not matched to a gene. CDR3 DNA sequence: TGTGCCAGTTCCCCCCCGACTCGGACTAGCGGGGGAGCTACGCACAGAGGTACGCAGTATTTT. This sequence encodes CASSPPTRTSGGATHRGTQYF.

The chain is built from TRBV6-1 and TRBJ1-1, with no clear D. This CDR3 region has 13 residues. CDR1 and CDR2 from the germline V gene are MNHNS and SASEGT. The V end lost 2 bases, the J end lost 0 bases, and 4 bases lay between the germline ends. The CDR3 DNA sequence: TGTGCCAGCAGTGAACCTCTGAACACTGAAGCTTTCTTT. It translates to CASSEPLNTEAFF.

CDR3 residues: CASSFRDNQEKLFF. The DNA for the CDR3 is TGTGCCAGCAGTTTCCGGGACAATCAGGAAAAACTGTTTTTT. The chain employs TRBV6-5 and TRBJ1-4, with a tentative D call TRBD1 (6 bases). The CDR3 extends over 14 amino acids. Germline V CDR1 and CDR2: MNHEY, SVGAGI. V was pared by 4 bases and J by 8 bases, with 14 bases between.

The chain couples TRBV12-3 or TRBV12-4 to TRBJ1-2; D remains unclear. Trimming shortened V by 6 bases and J by 4 bases, and 12 bases separated the two germline ends. This CDR3 is built from 13 residues. Here the CDR3 DNA reads TGTGCCAGCAGAGGGAGCCAGGTCTATGGCTACACCTTC. Its translation: CASRGSQVYGYTF.

The rearrangement links TRBV7-6 to TRBJ2-3; D possibly corresponds to TRBD2 (6 bases). CDR1 SGHVS and CDR2 FNYEAQ come from the germline V gene. The CDR3 extends over 14 amino acids. CDR3 sequence: CATGLQSYTDTQYF. CDR3 bases: TGTGCTACGGGACTCCAAAGCTACACAGATACGCAGTATTTT.

The chain combines TRBV7-9 with TRBJ2-2; TRBD1 matches at 7 bases. The V segment lost 4 bases and the J segment 5 bases; nucleotides outside the gene matches: 10. The CDR3 is 16 amino acids. Germline lookup yields CDR1 SEHNR and CDR2 FQNEAQ (reference sequence). CDR3 DNA sequence: TGTGCCAGCAGCTCCAGCGGAAGGGGGCCTACCGGGGAGCTGTTTTTT. Translating it yields CASSSSGRGPTGELFF.

This chain joins TRBV3-1 (or the pseudogene TRBV3-2) and TRBJ1-2, with TRBD1 identical over 8 bases. The germline V gene has CDR1 LGHDT and CDR2 YNNKEL (reference sequence). CDR3 length: 18 residues. After removal of 0 bases from V and 0 bases from J, the junction contained 9 bases not matched to a gene. CDR3 in amino acids: CASSQDMAGGDANYGYTF. CDR3 DNA: TGTGCCAGCAGCCAAGATATGGCAGGGGGCGACGCTAACTATGGCTACACCTTC.

The chain combines TRBV12-5 with TRBJ2-7, with D perhaps TRBD1 (7 bases). Germline assignment: CDR1 LGHNT and CDR2 FRNRAP. The CDR3 covers 16 residues. Trimming removed 7 bases from V and 2 bases from J, with 21 bases in between. For the CDR3, the DNA is TGTGCTAGTGATGCGGGACCCGGACAGGACCCCTACGAGCAGTACTTC. Protein product: CASDAGPGQDPYEQYF.